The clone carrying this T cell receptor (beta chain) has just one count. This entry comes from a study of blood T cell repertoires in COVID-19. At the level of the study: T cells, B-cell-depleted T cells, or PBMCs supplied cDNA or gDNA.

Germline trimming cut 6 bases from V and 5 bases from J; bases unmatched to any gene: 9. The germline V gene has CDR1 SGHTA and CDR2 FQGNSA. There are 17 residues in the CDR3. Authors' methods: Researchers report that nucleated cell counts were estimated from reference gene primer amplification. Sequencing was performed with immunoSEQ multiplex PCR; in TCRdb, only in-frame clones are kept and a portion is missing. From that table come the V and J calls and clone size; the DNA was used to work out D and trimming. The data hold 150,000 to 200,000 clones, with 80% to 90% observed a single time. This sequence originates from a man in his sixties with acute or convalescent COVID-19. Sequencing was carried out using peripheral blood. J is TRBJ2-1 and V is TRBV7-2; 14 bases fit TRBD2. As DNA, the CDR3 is TGTGCCAGCAGTCTACGGGGACTAGCGGGAGTGAACAATGAGCAGTTCTTC. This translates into CASSLRGLAGVNNEQFF.